The rows below give T cell receptor beta chains drawn from one sample of a study of OX40 agonist ivuxolimab in advanced cancers. Clones were read by immunoSEQ multiplex PCR, and TCRdb kept only the in-frame ones, dropping some. The sample lists tens of thousands of clones; around 90% were seen once. The sample was CD4+ or CD8+ T cells sorted from blood, taken in a trial of the OX40 agonist ivuxolimab. These receptors came from an adult with an advanced solid tumor such as melanoma, head and neck, liver or kidney cancer. The CDR3 runs from the conserved cysteine through the conserved F or W. A D gene is named only where the DNA matches it firmly. Clone size is shown for a subset of rows, as once, few, many or a class of expanded clone.

J,D,size,V,DNA,CDR3
TRBJ2-1,.,once,TRBV5-1,TGCGCCAGCAGCTTAGCCGTTGAGCAGTTCTTC,CASSLAVEQFF
TRBJ2-5,.,.,TRBV6-1,TGTGCCAGCAGTGGCCTGGGCTGGGAGACCCAGTACTTC,CASSGLGWETQYF
TRBJ2-3,.,.,TRBV28,TGTGCCAGCAGTTTCCTTACTCCTAGCACAGATACGCAGTATTTT,CASSFLTPSTDTQYF
TRBJ2-7,TRBD1,.,TRBV7-2,TGTGCCAGCAGCTTAGTCGGGACAGGGATATACGAGCAGTACTTC,CASSLVGTGIYEQYF
TRBJ2-2,TRBD1,.,TRBV7-3,TGTGCCAGCAGCCGCACCAGGGGGACCGGGGAGCTGTTTTTT,CASSRTRGTGELFF
TRBJ1-2,.,.,TRBV19,TGTGCCAGTAGTATAGGTGGCAGTGGCTACACCTTC,CASSIGGSGYTF
TRBJ2-1,TRBD1,.,TRBV4-1,TGCGCCAGCAGCCAAGAACAGGGGACCCCTTTCAATGAGCAGTTCTTC,CASSQEQGTPFNEQFF
TRBJ2-5,.,.,TRBV30,TGTGCCTGGAGTTCGGGGGGCGCGGAGACCCAGTACTTC,CAWSSGGAETQYF
TRBJ2-7,.,.,TRBV19,TGTGCCAGTAGCGCGGGCTCCTACGAGCAGTACTTC,CASSAGSYEQYF
TRBJ2-1,TRBD2,.,TRBV15,TGTGCCACCAGGCGGGACGGGGGGTTCAATGAGCAGTTCTTC,CATRRDGGFNEQFF
TRBJ2-7,.,.,TRBV7-8,TGTGCCAGCAACCGACTGGGGGGCGAGCAGTACTTC,CASNRLGGEQYF
TRBJ1-5,.,few,TRBV7-6,TGTGCCAGCAGCTTAGCGAAGGGGAGGGAGCCCCAGCATTTT,CASSLAKGREPQHF
TRBJ2-3,.,.,TRBV27,TGTGCCAGCAGTTTGAGGTCCCGGGCGGGACTCCACCCCCCAGATACGCAGTATTTT,CASSLRSRAGLHPPDTQYF
TRBJ2-2,TRBD2,.,TRBV18,TGTGCCAGCTCACCGTCAGCGGGAATCCGAGGCACCGGGGAGCTGTTTTTT,CASSPSAGIRGTGELFF
TRBJ2-2,TRBD1,.,TRBV7-7,TGTGCTAGCAGCTTCCAAAGTAGGGGGCCATGGAACACCGGGGAGCTGTTTTTT,CASSFQSRGPWNTGELFF
TRBJ2-2,.,.,TRBV7-8,TGTGCCAGCAGCTTAGCCCGTAACACCGGGGAGCTGTTTTTT,CASSLARNTGELFF
TRBJ2-6,.,.,TRBV18,TGTGCCAGCTCACCCGCAGCCTCTGGGGCCAACGTCCTGACTTTC,CASSPAASGANVLTF
TRBJ2-7,TRBD2,.,TRBV7-8,TGTGCCAGCAGCCCCCGGACTAGCGGGAGCTACGAGCAGTACTTC,CASSPRTSGSYEQYF
TRBJ2-5,.,.,TRBV6-5,TGTGCCAGCAGAAACCGGGACTGGGAAGAGACCCAGTACTTC,CASRNRDWEETQYF
TRBJ1-4,.,.,TRBV7-2,TGTGCCAGCAGCCCAAGGGGGGGGGAAGAAAAACTGTTTTTT,CASSPRGGEEKLFF
TRBJ1-3,.,.,TRBV6-5,TGTGCCAGCCATAGCCCCACCTCTGGAAACACCATATATTTT,CASHSPTSGNTIYF
TRBJ1-1,.,once,TRBV4-3,TGCGCCAGCAGCCAGAACCGGAACGCTGAAGCTTTCTTT,CASSQNRNAEAFF
TRBJ1-1,TRBD1,.,TRBV10-3,TGTGCCATCAGTGATCTAAGGGGGCCAGACGTTATGAACACTGAAGCTTTCTTT,CAISDLRGPDVMNTEAFF
TRBJ1-1,.,once,TRBV27,TGTGCCAGCAGTTTCGCAGGGGCGCAAGCTTTCTTT,CASSFAGAQAFF
TRBJ2-7,TRBD2,.,TRBV5-1,TGCGCCAGCAGCTTGGATGAGGGACTAGCAAGGCAGTACTTC,CASSLDEGLARQYF
TRBJ2-7,.,once,TRBV30,TGTGCCTGGAGGAGCGCCGGGACTCCTCTCATCCACGAGCAGTACTTC,CAWRSAGTPLIHEQYF
TRBJ2-1,.,.,TRBV2,TGTGCCAGCAGTGTGGGGCTAGCGAGCAATGAGCAGTTCTTC,CASSVGLASNEQFF
TRBJ2-7,.,.,TRBV6-5,TGTGCCAGTAGCTTCCAGGGGCCGAACTACGAGCAGTACTTC,CASSFQGPNYEQYF
TRBJ1-1,.,.,TRBV5-8,TGTGCCAGCAGCGTTGACAGAAAGAACACTGAAGCTTTCTTT,CASSVDRKNTEAFF
TRBJ2-5,.,.,TRBV4-1,TGCGCCAGCAGCCAAGAATTAGGACGAAAGACCCAGTACTTC,CASSQELGRKTQYF
TRBJ2-7,.,.,TRBV19,TGTGCCAGTAGTGTGGACGTGGGGGAGCAGTACTTC,CASSVDVGEQYF
TRBJ2-3,TRBD1,.,TRBV11-2,TGTGCCAGCAGCCAACGTCCCGGGACAGGGGGCGCGACAGATACGCAGTATTTT,CASSQRPGTGGATDTQYF
TRBJ2-2,.,.,TRBV10-3,TGTGCCATCAGTGAGTCGGGTCGGGACTTGCTCACCGGGGAGCTGTTTTTT,CAISESGRDLLTGELFF
TRBJ2-7,.,.,TRBV6-1,TGTGCCAGCAGTGCACAGGGTTACTACGAGCAGTACTTC,CASSAQGYYEQYF
TRBJ1-3,.,.,TRBV14,TGTGCCAGCAGCCACCCCGATTCCAGAAACACCATATATTTT,CASSHPDSRNTIYF
TRBJ1-1,TRBD1,.,TRBV27,TGTGCCAGCAGCGACAGGGTTACCAACCTGAACACTGAAGCTTTCTTT,CASSDRVTNLNTEAFF
TRBJ2-1,.,.,TRBV5-4,TGTGCCAGCAGCTTGGGACAGGAGCTGAGTGAGCAGTTCTTC,CASSLGQELSEQFF
TRBJ1-1,.,.,TRBV11-3,TGTGCCAGCAGCTTCGGGGACGGAGACACTGAAGCTTTCTTT,CASSFGDGDTEAFF
TRBJ1-4,.,.,TRBV4-3,TGCGCCAGCAGCCAAGTACCGGGGGGTCTAGGTGAAAAACTGTTTTTT,CASSQVPGGLGEKLFF
TRBJ2-1,TRBD2,.,TRBV19,TGTGCCAGTAGTATAGGGGGACTAGCGGGAGGGAGATCCTACAATGAGCAGTTCTTC,CASSIGGLAGGRSYNEQFF
TRBJ2-3,.,.,TRBV4-3,TGCGCCAGCAGCCAATCCACAGATACGCAGTATTTT,CASSQSTDTQYF
TRBJ1-3,TRBD1,once,TRBV19,TGTGCCAGCGCCGGGACAGCTGGAAACACCATATATTTT,CASAGTAGNTIYF
TRBJ2-3,.,once,TRBV28,TGTGCCAGCAGTTTATGGCAGGGTAGGACAGATACGCAGTATTTT,CASSLWQGRTDTQYF
TRBJ2-1,.,.,TRBV5-1,TGCGCCAGCAGCTCTCACCAGGGCGTCGGCAATGAGCAGTTCTTC,CASSSHQGVGNEQFF
TRBJ2-5,TRBD2,.,TRBV7-8,TGTGCCAGCAGCTTAATGCTAGCGGGCCCAACGCAAGAGACCCAGTACTTC,CASSLMLAGPTQETQYF
TRBJ2-7,TRBD1,.,TRBV4-2,TGTGCCAGCAGCCAAGAAGCAGGGGGCGGCTCCTACGAGCAGTACTTC,CASSQEAGGGSYEQYF
TRBJ2-2,.,.,TRBV4-3,TGCGCCAGCAGCCAGACCATCGCCGGGGAGCTGTTTTTT,CASSQTIAGELFF
TRBJ2-1,.,.,TRBV5-4,TGTGCCAGCAGCTTGAAGGGGGGGTACAATGAGCAGTTCTTC,CASSLKGGYNEQFF
TRBJ1-1,.,.,TRBV9,TGTGCCAGCAGCCCCCACGACACTGAAGCTTTCTTT,CASSPHDTEAFF